These 3 T cell receptor beta chains were all obtained from the same sample, sequenced in a study of shared clonotypes between healthy human individuals. TCRdb's table, derived via immunoSEQ multiplex PCR, lists solely in-frame clones and lacks some. This sample has about a million clones; around 80% occur once, and the top ten carry about 1.5%. Specimen: memory CD4+ T cells sorted from blood. Subset described: CD45RA-negative fraction. All receptors come from a man aged 18 to 35 in good health.

The chain links TRBV12-5 to TRBJ1-4; D gene uncertain. The germline V and J ends were trimmed by 1 base and 8 bases, with 17 bases remaining between them. Germline-derived CDR1 and CDR2 are LGHNT and FRNRAP. This CDR3 spans 16 amino acids. The CDR3 sequence: CASGLGLTAGYEKLFF. The CDR3 DNA is TGTGCTAGTGGTTTGGGCCTGACCGCAGGATACGAAAAACTGTTTTTT.

CDR3 bases: TGTGCCTGGAAACCGAACTCTGGGGCCAACGTCCTGACTTTC. As protein: CAWKPNSGANVLTF. The V call is TRBV30, the J call TRBJ2-6, with no clear D. The germline gives CDR1 GTSNPN, CDR2 SVGIG (reference sequence). This CDR3 has 14 residues. The ends were cut back, 4 bases at V and 0 bases at J, with 7 bases in the middle.

This clone turned up a few times. This CDR3 is also generated by other DNA sequences in the sample. This chain uses TRBV30 with TRBJ1-3; D uncertain. The CDR3 consists of 12 residues. Per germline, CDR1 GTSNPN and CDR2 SVGIG (reference sequence). Trimming took off 0 bases at V and 4 bases at J, with 4 bases between the two ends. CDR3 amino acids: CAWSVAGNTIYF. The CDR3 DNA follows: TGTGCCTGGAGTGTAGCCGGAAACACCATATATTTT.